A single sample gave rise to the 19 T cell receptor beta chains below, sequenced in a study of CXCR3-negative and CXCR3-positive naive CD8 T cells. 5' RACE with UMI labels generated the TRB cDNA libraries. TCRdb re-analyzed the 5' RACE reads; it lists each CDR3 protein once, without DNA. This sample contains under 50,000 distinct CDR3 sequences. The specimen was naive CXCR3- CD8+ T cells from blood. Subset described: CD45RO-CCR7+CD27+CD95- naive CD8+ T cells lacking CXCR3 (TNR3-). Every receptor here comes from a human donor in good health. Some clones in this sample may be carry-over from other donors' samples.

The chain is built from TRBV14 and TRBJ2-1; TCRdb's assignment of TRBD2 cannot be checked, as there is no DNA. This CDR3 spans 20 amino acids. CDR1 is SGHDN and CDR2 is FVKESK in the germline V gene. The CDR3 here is CASSQEALWGTQSSYNEQFF.

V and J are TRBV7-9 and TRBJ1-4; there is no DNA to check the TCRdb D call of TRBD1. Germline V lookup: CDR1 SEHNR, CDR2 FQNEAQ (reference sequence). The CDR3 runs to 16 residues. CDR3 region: CASSFPLAWPDEKLFF.

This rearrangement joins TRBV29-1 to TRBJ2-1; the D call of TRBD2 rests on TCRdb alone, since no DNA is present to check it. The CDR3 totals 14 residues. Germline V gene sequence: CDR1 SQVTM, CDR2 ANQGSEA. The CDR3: CSVVLGRAGNEQFF.

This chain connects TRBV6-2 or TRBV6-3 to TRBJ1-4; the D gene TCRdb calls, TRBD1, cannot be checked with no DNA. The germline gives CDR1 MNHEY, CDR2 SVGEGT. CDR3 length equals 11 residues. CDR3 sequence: CASPKVPRLFF.

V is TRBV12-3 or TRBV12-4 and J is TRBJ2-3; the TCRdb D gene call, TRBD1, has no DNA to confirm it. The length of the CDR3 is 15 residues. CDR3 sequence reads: CASGDRNTGTDTQYF.

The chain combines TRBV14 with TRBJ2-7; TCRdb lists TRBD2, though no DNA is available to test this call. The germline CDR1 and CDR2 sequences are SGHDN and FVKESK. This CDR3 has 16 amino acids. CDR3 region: CASSAPLARSSYEQYF.

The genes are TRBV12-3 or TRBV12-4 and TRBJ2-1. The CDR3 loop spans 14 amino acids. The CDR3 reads CASSLSAAVNEQFF.

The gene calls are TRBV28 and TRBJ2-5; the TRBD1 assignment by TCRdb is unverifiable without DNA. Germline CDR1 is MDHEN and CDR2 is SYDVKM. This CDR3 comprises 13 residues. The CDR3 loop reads CATNGDDAETQYF.

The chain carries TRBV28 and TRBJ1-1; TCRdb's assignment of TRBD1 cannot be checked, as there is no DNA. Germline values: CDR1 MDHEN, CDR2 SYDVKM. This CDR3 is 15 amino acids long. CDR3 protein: CASSSSGQANTEAFF.

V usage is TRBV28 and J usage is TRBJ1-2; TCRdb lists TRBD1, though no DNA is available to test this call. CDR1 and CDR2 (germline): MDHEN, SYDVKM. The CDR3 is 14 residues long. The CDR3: CASSPGLPGGGYTF.

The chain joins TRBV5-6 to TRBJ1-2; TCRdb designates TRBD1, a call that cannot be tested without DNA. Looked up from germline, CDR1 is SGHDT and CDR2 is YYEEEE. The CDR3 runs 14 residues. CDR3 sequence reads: CASSLAQGVGGYTF.

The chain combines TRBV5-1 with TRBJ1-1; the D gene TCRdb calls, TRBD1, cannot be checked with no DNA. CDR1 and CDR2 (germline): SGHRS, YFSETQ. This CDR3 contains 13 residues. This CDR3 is CASSPRGNTEAFF.

The CDR3 spells CASSFGTGGTEAFF. V usage is TRBV13 and J usage is TRBJ1-1; the D call of TRBD1 rests on TCRdb alone, since no DNA is present to check it. Per the germline V gene, CDR1 is PRHDT and CDR2 is FYEKMQ (reference sequence). The CDR3 spans 14 residues.

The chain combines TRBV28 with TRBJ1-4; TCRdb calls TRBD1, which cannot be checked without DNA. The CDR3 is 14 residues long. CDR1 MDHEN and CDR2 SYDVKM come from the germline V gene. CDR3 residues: CASSLNPADEKLFF.

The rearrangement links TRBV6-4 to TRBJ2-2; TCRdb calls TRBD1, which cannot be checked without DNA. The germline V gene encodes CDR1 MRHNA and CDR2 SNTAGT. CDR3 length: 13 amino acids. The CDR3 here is CASSDGATGELFF.

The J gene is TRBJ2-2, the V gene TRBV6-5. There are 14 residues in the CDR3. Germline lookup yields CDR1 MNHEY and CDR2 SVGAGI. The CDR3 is CASSYFANTGELFF.

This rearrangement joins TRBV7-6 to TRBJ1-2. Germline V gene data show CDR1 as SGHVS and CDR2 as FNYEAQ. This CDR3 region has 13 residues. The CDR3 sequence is CASSLGALDGYTF.

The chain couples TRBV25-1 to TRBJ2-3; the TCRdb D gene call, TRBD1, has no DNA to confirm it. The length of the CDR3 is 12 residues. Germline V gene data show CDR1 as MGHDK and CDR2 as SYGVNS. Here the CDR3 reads CASGDRGDTQYF.

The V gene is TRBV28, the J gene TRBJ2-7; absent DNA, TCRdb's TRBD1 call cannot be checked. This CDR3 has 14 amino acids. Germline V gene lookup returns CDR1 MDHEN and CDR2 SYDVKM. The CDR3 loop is CASSFRDRGHEQYF.